This T cell receptor beta chain originates from a study of lymphopenia after photon versus proton radiotherapy. Whole-study findings and limits: Proton therapy kept repertoires fairly stable, unlike photons, which gained effector/memory cells. Larger post-nadir TCR diversity loss correlated inversely with survival in deceased patients.

TCRdb's table, derived via immunoSEQ multiplex PCR, lists solely in-frame clones and lacks some. The sample lists approximately 160,000 clones; about 85% were seen once. This clone was observed a single time. Antigen: not known. This CDR3 region has 15 residues. The germline V gene has CDR1 SGHAT and CDR2 FQNNGV. V lost 2 bases to trimming and J lost 1 base, with 11 bases between them. The receptor's source is a man aged 50 to 59 with gastric cancer. Specimen: peripheral blood, collected from a patient treated with photon-based radiotherapy. V usage is TRBV11-2 and J usage is TRBJ2-5; D might be TRBD2 (5 bases). The CDR3 region has the DNA TGTGCCAGCAGCTTAAGCGGCCGATCCCAAGAGACCCAGTACTTC. It codes for CASSLSGRSQETQYF. Together with reference TRBV11-2 and TRBJ2-5, the CDR3 gives the full variable domain: EAGVAQSPRYKIIEKRQSVAFWCNPISGHATLYWYQQILGQGPKLLIQFQNNGVVDDSQLPKDRFSAERLKGVDSTLKIQPAKLEDSAVYLCASSLSGRSQETQYFGPGTRLLVL.